These 10 T cell receptor beta chains originate from one sample sequenced in a study of radiotherapy plus CTLA-4 blockade in lung cancer (dated 2018 in TCRdb). Library method: the immunoSEQ multiplex PCR assay. This is the immuneACCESS table as TCRdb keeps it, with only in-frame sequences that have V and J called. A part of the clones is gone; compared with another copy, unresolved V genes explain less than half, and the rest is unexplained. In all, the sample holds 26,000 or so clones, and roughly four fifths of those were seen once. Around 8% of the sample rests with the top ten. Sequencing was performed on peripheral blood, taken from a patient treated with radiotherapy plus ipilimumab. All receptors derive from a human donor with non-small cell lung cancer who had stable disease on radiotherapy plus ipilimumab.

The CDR3 loop reads CASRKTGRGNYGYTF. CDR3 bases: TGTGCCAGCAGGAAGACAGGGAGGGGAAACTATGGCTACACCTTC. The V and J genes are TRBV9 and TRBJ1-2; 7 positions match TRBD1. V was clipped by 5 bases and J by 2 bases; unmatched bases: 9. Looked up from germline, CDR1 is SGDLS and CDR2 is YYNGEE. This CDR3 contains 15 residues. Supplemented by reference TRBV9 and TRBJ1-2, the full variable domain reads DSGVTQTPKHLITATGQRVTLRCSPRSGDLSVYWYQQSLDQGLQFLIQYYNGEERAKGNILERFSAQQFPDLHSELNLSSLELGDSALYFCASRKTGRGNYGYTFGSGTRLTVV.

V gene TRBV7-8 combines with J gene TRBJ1-6; D unresolved. The CDR3 runs to 17 residues. Trimming took off 5 bases at V and 7 bases at J, with 21 bases between the two ends. Germline CDR1 and CDR2: SGHVS and FQNEAQ. The CDR3 sequence: CASSAGLQAGLNSPLHF. The CDR3 nucleotides are TGTGCCAGCAGCGCCGGTCTTCAAGCCGGCCTAAATTCACCCCTCCACTTT.

The chain carries TRBV4-3 and TRBJ1-2, with D possibly matching TRBD1 (5 bases). Deletions cut 0 bases from V and 4 bases from J, with 15 bases between. The CDR3 extends over 16 amino acids. Germline loops: CDR1 LGHNA, CDR2 YSLEER. The CDR3 loop reads CASSQERVGGSYGYTF. DNA for the CDR3: TGCGCCAGCAGCCAAGAGAGGGTTGGGGGAAGCTATGGCTACACCTTC.

Here the CDR3 reads CASSAQGANYGYTF. CDR3 in DNA: TGTGCCAGCTCTGCGCAGGGGGCAAACTATGGCTACACCTTC. This chain links TRBV6-1 with TRBJ1-2; 8 nucleotides align to TRBD1. There are 14 residues in the CDR3. CDR1 is MNHNS and CDR2 is SASEGT in the germline V gene. J was trimmed by 2 bases and V by 8 bases; bases with no gene match: 7.

This clone was seen only a few times. The V and J genes are TRBV7-2 and TRBJ2-2; TRBD1 matches 11 bases. This CDR3 has 16 amino acids. CDR1 and CDR2 (germline): SGHTA, FQGNSA. With V trimmed by 3 bases and J by 5 bases, 5 bases remained unmatched. The CDR3 protein is CASSLDRGLLTGELFF. CDR3 DNA sequence: TGTGCCAGCAGCTTGGACAGGGGGCTATTGACCGGGGAGCTGTTTTTT.

This clone showed up just once. The gene calls are TRBV28 and TRBJ1-6; TRBD1 agrees at 9 bases. This CDR3 has 16 residues. The germline V gene encodes CDR1 MDHEN and CDR2 SYDVKM. The trim removed 3 bases at V and 10 bases at J, leaving 10 bases unmatched. Written as DNA, the CDR3 is TGTGCCAGCAGTTTGAGGACCGGGACAGGGACCTCACCCCTCCACTTT. This gives the protein CASSLRTGTGTSPLHF.

The rearrangement uses TRBV15 and TRBJ1-5, with unresolved D. This CDR3 region has 15 residues. Germline V gene data show CDR1 as LNHNV and CDR2 as YYDKDF (reference sequence). V was pared by 0 bases and J by 9 bases, with 15 bases between. The CDR3 bases are TGTGCCACCAGCAGAGATCAAACGGCTCATGGGCCCCAGCATTTT. Protein sequence: CATSRDQTAHGPQHF.

The V and J genes are TRBV7-9 and TRBJ1-2; the D gene is possibly TRBD1 (6 bases). CDR1 is SEHNR, CDR2 FQNEAQ, per germline (reference sequence). There are 16 residues in the CDR3. Deletions cut 1 base from V and 4 bases from J, with 16 bases between. CDR3 sequence (DNA): TGTGCCAGCAGCTTAGGACAGGTGAACGAGGTCTATGGCTACACCTTC. As protein: CASSLGQVNEVYGYTF. Using reference TRBV7-9 and TRBJ1-2 for the parts outside the CDR3, the full variable domain is DTGVSQNPRHKITKRGQNVTFRCDPISEHNRLYWYRQTLGQGPEFLTYFQNEAQLEKSRLLSDRFSAERPKGSFSTLEIQRTEQGDSAMYLCASSLGQVNEVYGYTFGSGTRLTVV.

CDR3 region: CASSEKGGELFF. The CDR3 nucleotides read TGTGCCAGCAGCGAAAAGGGCGGGGAGCTGTTTTTT. The chain has TRBV9 and TRBJ2-2; the D is unclear. The V and J ends lost 3 bases and 7 bases respectively, with 7 bases between them. The CDR3 runs to 12 residues. Germline V CDR1 and CDR2: SGDLS, YYNGEE.

The chain has TRBV28 and TRBJ2-7; TRBD1 matches at 7 bases. The CDR3 is 14 residues long. Germline V gene lookup returns CDR1 MDHEN and CDR2 SYDVKM. Trimming at V came to 6 bases and at J to 3 bases, leaving 8 bases not matched to a gene. The CDR3 nucleotides are TGTGCCAGCAGCCGCGACAGGGCTCACTACGAGCAGTACGTC. Translated: CASSRDRAHYEQYV.